The clone carrying this T cell receptor (beta chain) was seen a handful of times. Its antigen is unidentified. The data originate from a study of cytomegalovirus exposure and HLA in healthy donors. The CDR3 consists of 14 residues. V dropped 9 bases and J dropped 0; count of bases not matched to a gene: 5. CDR1 MNHNY and CDR2 SVGAGI come from the germline V gene (reference sequence). PCR primers comprised 60 Vbeta and 13 Jbeta primers. Generated by immunoSEQ multiplex PCR, the TCRdb table keeps only in-frame clones and is missing some. The sample shows around 110,000 clones, 55% to 70% of them seen only once. General observations from the study: Exclusion as indistinguishable affected some V segments, including TRBV6-2 and TRBV6-3.

Sequences were obtained from PBMCs. The receptor was isolated from a woman aged 25 to 39 in good health and CMV-seronegative. The rearrangement links TRBV6-6 to TRBJ1-5, with TRBD1 matching 7 bases. The CDR3 loop reads CASQTGNSNQPQHF. The CDR3 DNA sequence: TGTGCCAGTCAGACAGGGAATAGCAATCAGCCCCAGCATTTT.